The 3 T cell receptor beta chains in this list originate from one sample, sequenced in a study of OX40 agonist ivuxolimab in advanced cancers. Some clones are missing from TCRdb's copy, which holds only in-frame ones; the method was immunoSEQ multiplex PCR. The table lists roughly 49,000 clones, about 86% of them singletons. The sequencing used CD4+ or CD8+ T cells sorted from blood, collected in a trial of the OX40 agonist ivuxolimab. All receptors come from an adult with an advanced solid tumor such as melanoma, head and neck, liver or kidney cancer.

The chain combines TRBV4-3 with TRBJ2-2; TRBD1 matches 10 bases. Germline V gives CDR1 LGHNA, CDR2 YSLEER. The CDR3 runs 21 residues. V shed 4 bases, J shed 1 base, and the junction held 18 bases outside the gene matches. Here the CDR3 DNA reads TGCGCCAGCAGCCCGAAGATGTCGGCGACAGGGGGCGAATTGAACACCGGGGAGCTGTTTTTT. Its protein is CASSPKMSATGGELNTGELFF.

The chain employs TRBV5-1 and TRBJ2-3; 11 nucleotides agree with TRBD2. The germline CDR1 and CDR2 sequences are SGHRS and YFSETQ. With 5 bases clipped from V and 5 bases from J, the junction kept 10 bases outside the gene matches. The CDR3 length is 16 residues. CDR3 nucleotides: TGCGCCAGCAGGGACGGGACTAGCGGAGAAGTAGATACGCAGTATTTT. It codes for CASRDGTSGEVDTQYF.

The V call is TRBV12-5, the J call TRBJ1-5; D is uncertain. This CDR3 is 12 amino acids long. The germline gives CDR1 LGHNT, CDR2 FRNRAP. Trimming cost V 0 bases and J 3 bases, with 0 bases left between them. The CDR3 coding sequence is TGTGCTAGTGGTTTGGTCAATCAGCCCCAGCATTTT. Its translation: CASGLVNQPQHF.